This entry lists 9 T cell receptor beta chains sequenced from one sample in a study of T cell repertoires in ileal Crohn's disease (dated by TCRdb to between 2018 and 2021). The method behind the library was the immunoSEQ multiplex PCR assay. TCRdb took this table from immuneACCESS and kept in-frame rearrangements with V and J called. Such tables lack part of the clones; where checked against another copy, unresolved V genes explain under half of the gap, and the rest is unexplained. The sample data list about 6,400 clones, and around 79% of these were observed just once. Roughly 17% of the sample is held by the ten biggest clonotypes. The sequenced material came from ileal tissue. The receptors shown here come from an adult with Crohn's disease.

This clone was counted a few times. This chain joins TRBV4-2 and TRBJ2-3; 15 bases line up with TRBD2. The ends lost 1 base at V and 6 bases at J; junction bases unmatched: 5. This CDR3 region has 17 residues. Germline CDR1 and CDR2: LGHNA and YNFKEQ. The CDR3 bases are TGTGCCAGCAGCCAAGGAGGGACTAGCGGGAGGCCGGATACGCAGTATTTT. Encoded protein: CASSQGGTSGRPDTQYF.

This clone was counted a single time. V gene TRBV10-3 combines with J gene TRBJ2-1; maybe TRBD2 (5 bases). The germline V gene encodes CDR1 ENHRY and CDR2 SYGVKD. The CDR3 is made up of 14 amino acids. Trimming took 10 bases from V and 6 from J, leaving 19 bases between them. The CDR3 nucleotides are TGTGCCACCACGGCAGCGGATTTCAGCAATGAGCAGTTCTTC. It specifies CATTAADFSNEQFF.

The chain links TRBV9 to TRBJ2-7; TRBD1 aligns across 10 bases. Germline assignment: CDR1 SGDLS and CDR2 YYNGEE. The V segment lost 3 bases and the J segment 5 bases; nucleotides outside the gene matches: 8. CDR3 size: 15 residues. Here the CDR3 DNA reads TGTGCCAGCAGCGCGGGGGGACAGGGGATCCACGAGCAGTACTTC. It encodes CASSAGGQGIHEQYF. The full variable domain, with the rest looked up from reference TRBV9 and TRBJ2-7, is DSGVTQTPKHLITATGQRVTLRCSPRSGDLSVYWYQQSLDQGLQFLIQYYNGEERAKGNILERFSAQQFPDLHSELNLSSLELGDSALYFCASSAGGQGIHEQYFGPGTRLTVT.

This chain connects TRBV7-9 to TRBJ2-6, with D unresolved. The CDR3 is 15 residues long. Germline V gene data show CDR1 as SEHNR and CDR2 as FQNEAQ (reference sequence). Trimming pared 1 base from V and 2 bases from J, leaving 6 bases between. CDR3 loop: CASSLGLAGANVLTF. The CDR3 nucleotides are TGTGCCAGCAGCTTAGGGCTAGCTGGGGCCAACGTCCTGACTTTC.

Written as DNA, the CDR3 is TGCGCCAGCAGCTCCGGGACAGCAACTAATGAAAAACTGTTTTTT. Translated, it gives CASSSGTATNEKLFF. V gene TRBV5-1 combines with J gene TRBJ1-4; 7 nucleotides line up with TRBD1. Per germline, CDR1 SGHRS and CDR2 YFSETQ. The CDR3 totals 15 residues. V was clipped by 3 bases and J by 0 bases; unmatched bases: 2.

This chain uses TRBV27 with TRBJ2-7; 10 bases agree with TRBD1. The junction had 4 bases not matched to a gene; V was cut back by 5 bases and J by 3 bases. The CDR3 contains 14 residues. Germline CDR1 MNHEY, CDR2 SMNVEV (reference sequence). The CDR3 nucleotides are TGTGCCAGCAGTAATCGGGACAGGGGCTACGAGCAGTACTTC. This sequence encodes CASSNRDRGYEQYF.

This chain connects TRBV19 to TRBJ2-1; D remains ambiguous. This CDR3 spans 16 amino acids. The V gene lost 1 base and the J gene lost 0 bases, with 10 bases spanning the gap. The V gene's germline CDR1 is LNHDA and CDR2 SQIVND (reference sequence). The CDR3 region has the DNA TGTGCCAGTAGTATAGGCCGTCGTAGCTCCTACAATGAGCAGTTCTTC. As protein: CASSIGRRSSYNEQFF.

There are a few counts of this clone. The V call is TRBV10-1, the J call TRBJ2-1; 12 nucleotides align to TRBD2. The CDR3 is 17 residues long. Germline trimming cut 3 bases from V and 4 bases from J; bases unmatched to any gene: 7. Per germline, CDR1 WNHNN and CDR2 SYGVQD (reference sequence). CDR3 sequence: CASSERVGLAGYNEQFF. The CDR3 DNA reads TGCGCCAGCAGTGAACGTGTAGGACTAGCGGGATACAATGAGCAGTTCTTC.

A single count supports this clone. The CDR3 DNA follows: TGTGCCAGCAGTTTACAGGGTTTTGGCTACACCTTC. This codes for CASSLQGFGYTF. The chain recombines TRBV28 with TRBJ1-2; a weak D match, TRBD1 (5 bases). Deletions cut 2 bases from V and 7 bases from J, with 8 bases between. The germline gives CDR1 MDHEN, CDR2 SYDVKM. The CDR3 sequence is 12 residues long.